This T cell receptor beta chain came from a study of T cells in Graves' hyperthyroidism and ophthalmopathy. Study findings and constraints: Ophthalmopathy was distinguished from stable hyperthyroidism by 13 V-J signatures.

Amplified TCR beta CDR3 regions came from RNA transcripts. HTBI primers drove first-round RT-PCR of the TCR CDR3. TCRdb re-analysed the multiplex PCR reads in MiXCR, keeping a single row per CDR3 protein. Found here are hundreds of thousands of distinct CDR3 sequences, 11% to 15% of them singletons; the top ten hold 10%. Subjects aged 18 to 65 presented with newly diagnosed hyperthyroidism of less than 2 months' duration. About this clonotype: Its antigen is undetermined.

The CDR3 length is 16 residues. Germline V gives CDR1 MDHEN, CDR2 SYDVKM. Deletions cut 2 bases from V and 4 bases from J, with 15 bases between. The V gene is TRBV28, the J gene TRBJ2-1; D possibly corresponds to TRBD2 (6 bases). The sample was blood. The receptor was derived from a woman aged 18-35 years with Graves' hyperthyroidism. CDR3 in amino acids: CASSLPGVGDYNEQFF. Here the CDR3 DNA reads TGTGCCAGCAGTTTACCGGGGGTAGGAGATTACAATGAGCAGTTCTTC.